The rows below give T cell receptor beta chains drawn from one sample of a study of shared clonotypes between healthy human individuals. The data were produced by immunoSEQ multiplex PCR, yet TCRdb's version contains in-frame clones alone and is incomplete. The table lists 2,100,000 or so clones, approximately 96% of them singletons. The sample taken for sequencing was naive CD4+ T cells sorted from blood. These receptors all stem from a man between 18 and 29 years old in good health. Both conserved end residues are part of each CDR3. The order of the fields is D gene, J gene, clone size, V gene, CDR3 protein, CDR3 DNA. The D gene is left open where the match is weak. Expanded clones get a size class; other rows say once, few or many, or leave the size out.

d_gene: -
j_gene: TRBJ2-7
abundance: once
v_gene: TRBV5-4
CDR3aa: CASSLEAHYEQYF
CDR3nt: TGTGCCAGCAGCTTGGAGGCCCACTACGAGCAGTACTTC

d_gene: -
j_gene: TRBJ2-1
abundance: -
v_gene: TRBV7-2
CDR3aa: CASSLVGGYNEQFF
CDR3nt: TGTGCCAGCAGCTTAGTAGGCGGCTACAATGAGCAGTTCTTC

d_gene: -
j_gene: TRBJ1-2
abundance: -
v_gene: TRBV29-1
CDR3aa: CSVQGGDGYTF
CDR3nt: TGCAGCGTGCAGGGCGGGGATGGCTACACCTTC

d_gene: -
j_gene: TRBJ2-7
abundance: -
v_gene: TRBV9
CDR3aa: CASSPVGGLSYEQYF
CDR3nt: TGTGCCAGCAGCCCGGTGGGGGGCCTCTCCTACGAGCAGTACTTC

d_gene: -
j_gene: TRBJ1-6
abundance: -
v_gene: TRBV7-6
CDR3aa: CASSAQLANNSPLHF
CDR3nt: TGTGCCAGCAGCGCCCAATTGGCTAATAATTCACCCCTCCACTTT

d_gene: TRBD1
j_gene: TRBJ1-1
abundance: -
v_gene: TRBV9
CDR3aa: CASSVSTGAITEAFF
CDR3nt: TGTGCCAGCAGCGTATCGACAGGGGCGATCACTGAAGCTTTCTTT

d_gene: -
j_gene: TRBJ2-2
abundance: -
v_gene: TRBV11-2
CDR3aa: CASSLYGTTTNTGELFF
CDR3nt: TGTGCCAGCAGCTTGTATGGGACAACGACGAACACCGGGGAGCTGTTTTTT

d_gene: -
j_gene: TRBJ2-6
abundance: -
v_gene: TRBV7-2
CDR3aa: CASSLNMVLGANVLTF
CDR3nt: TGTGCCAGCAGCTTAAACATGGTGTTGGGGGCCAACGTCCTGACTTTC

d_gene: -
j_gene: TRBJ1-2
abundance: -
v_gene: TRBV6-5
CDR3aa: CASRAGVGTYGYTF
CDR3nt: TGTGCCAGCAGGGCCGGAGTGGGAACCTATGGCTACACCTTC

d_gene: -
j_gene: TRBJ1-2
abundance: -
v_gene: TRBV11-2
CDR3aa: CASRDQDSYYGYTF
CDR3nt: TGTGCCAGCAGGGACCAGGACAGTTACTATGGCTACACCTTC

d_gene: -
j_gene: TRBJ1-4
abundance: -
v_gene: TRBV12-5
CDR3aa: CASTIDEKLFF
CDR3nt: TGTGCTAGTACCATTGACGAAAAACTGTTTTTT

d_gene: -
j_gene: TRBJ2-5
abundance: -
v_gene: TRBV4-1
CDR3aa: CASSLTLAETQYF
CDR3nt: TGCGCCAGCAGCCTGACCCTAGCAGAGACCCAGTACTTC

d_gene: -
j_gene: TRBJ2-2
abundance: -
v_gene: TRBV11-2
CDR3aa: CASSLERQSGELFF
CDR3nt: TGTGCCAGCAGCTTAGAGAGGCAGTCCGGGGAGCTGTTTTTT

d_gene: -
j_gene: TRBJ1-5
abundance: -
v_gene: TRBV27
CDR3aa: CASSLRFSLLSNQPQHF
CDR3nt: TGTGCCAGCAGTTTACGGTTTTCTCTACTTAGCAATCAGCCCCAGCATTTT

d_gene: -
j_gene: TRBJ1-5
abundance: -
v_gene: TRBV25-1
CDR3aa: CASSKGDLQPQHF
CDR3nt: TGTGCCAGCAGTAAGGGCGATTTACAGCCCCAGCATTTT

d_gene: -
j_gene: TRBJ2-1
abundance: once
v_gene: TRBV7-2
CDR3aa: CASSLAGTPSYNEQFF
CDR3nt: TGTGCCAGCAGCTTAGCCGGGACTCCCTCCTACAATGAGCAGTTCTTC

d_gene: TRBD2
j_gene: TRBJ2-1
abundance: -
v_gene: TRBV30
CDR3aa: CAWSPRGSGGPIYNEQFF
CDR3nt: TGTGCCTGGAGCCCAAGGGGTAGCGGGGGGCCAATTTACAATGAGCAGTTCTTC

d_gene: -
j_gene: TRBJ1-2
abundance: -
v_gene: TRBV5-4
CDR3aa: CASSTDGDRGYTF
CDR3nt: TGTGCCAGCAGCACGGACGGGGATCGGGGCTACACCTTC

d_gene: -
j_gene: TRBJ1-1
abundance: once
v_gene: TRBV7-9
CDR3aa: CASSLRQEGEAFF
CDR3nt: TGTGCCAGCAGCTTAAGGCAGGAGGGTGAAGCTTTCTTT

d_gene: -
j_gene: TRBJ1-6
abundance: -
v_gene: TRBV28
CDR3aa: CASRSGRDSYSPLHF
CDR3nt: TGTGCCAGCAGATCCGGCCGGGACTCATATTCACCCCTCCACTTT

d_gene: -
j_gene: TRBJ1-6
abundance: -
v_gene: TRBV30
CDR3aa: CAWRSTGRSPLHF
CDR3nt: TGTGCCTGGAGAAGCACAGGGAGATCACCCCTCCACTTT

d_gene: TRBD1
j_gene: TRBJ1-4
abundance: -
v_gene: TRBV19
CDR3aa: CASSTYTGTATNEKLFF
CDR3nt: TGTGCCAGTAGTACTTACACCGGGACAGCAACTAATGAAAAACTGTTTTTT

d_gene: TRBD1
j_gene: TRBJ1-1
abundance: -
v_gene: TRBV7-9
CDR3aa: CASSRNRGPNTEAFF
CDR3nt: TGTGCCAGCAGCCGGAACAGGGGCCCGAACACTGAAGCTTTCTTT

d_gene: TRBD1
j_gene: TRBJ2-7
abundance: -
v_gene: TRBV6-6
CDR3aa: CASRMDRGHEQYF
CDR3nt: TGTGCCAGCAGAATGGACAGGGGCCACGAGCAGTACTTC

d_gene: -
j_gene: TRBJ2-6
abundance: -
v_gene: TRBV11-2
CDR3aa: CASSLGGSGANVLTF
CDR3nt: TGTGCCAGCAGCCTAGGAGGGTCTGGGGCCAACGTCCTGACTTTC

d_gene: TRBD1
j_gene: TRBJ2-7
abundance: -
v_gene: TRBV10-1
CDR3aa: CASSTGLSEQYF
CDR3nt: TGCGCCAGCTCGACAGGGCTTAGCGAGCAGTACTTC

d_gene: TRBD2
j_gene: TRBJ2-1
abundance: once
v_gene: TRBV5-4
CDR3aa: CASNRRDGTSGDNEQFF
CDR3nt: TGTGCCAGCAACCGTAGGGATGGGACTAGCGGGGACAATGAGCAGTTCTTC

d_gene: -
j_gene: TRBJ1-5
abundance: -
v_gene: TRBV7-9
CDR3aa: CASSSLGGVNQPQHF
CDR3nt: TGTGCCAGCAGCTCACTGGGAGGGGTCAATCAGCCCCAGCATTTT

d_gene: -
j_gene: TRBJ2-3
abundance: once
v_gene: TRBV4-1
CDR3aa: CASSPGPYPGDTQYF
CDR3nt: TGCGCCAGCAGCCCCGGACCCTACCCAGGGGATACGCAGTATTTT

d_gene: -
j_gene: TRBJ2-5
abundance: -
v_gene: TRBV30
CDR3aa: CAWNLPGLLLETQYF
CDR3nt: TGTGCCTGGAATCTTCCGGGGCTCCTCCTAGAGACCCAGTACTTC

d_gene: TRBD1
j_gene: TRBJ1-4
abundance: -
v_gene: TRBV2
CDR3aa: CASRTGLVEKLFF
CDR3nt: TGTGCCAGCAGGACAGGGCTCGTGGAAAAACTGTTTTTT

d_gene: -
j_gene: TRBJ1-5
abundance: -
v_gene: TRBV10-3
CDR3aa: CAISGGGNQPQHF
CDR3nt: TGTGCCATCAGTGGGGGGGGGAATCAGCCCCAGCATTTT

d_gene: TRBD1
j_gene: TRBJ2-7
abundance: -
v_gene: TRBV10-1
CDR3aa: CASSPNRGYEQYF
CDR3nt: TGCGCCAGCAGTCCGAACAGGGGCTACGAGCAGTACTTC

d_gene: -
j_gene: TRBJ2-2
abundance: -
v_gene: TRBV18
CDR3aa: CASSPRGTGELFF
CDR3nt: TGTGCCAGCTCACCACGGGGGACCGGGGAGCTGTTTTTT

d_gene: TRBD2
j_gene: TRBJ2-2
abundance: -
v_gene: TRBV2
CDR3aa: CASQTSGGTTGELFF
CDR3nt: TGTGCCAGCCAGACTAGCGGGGGGACAACCGGGGAGCTGTTTTTT

d_gene: -
j_gene: TRBJ2-1
abundance: -
v_gene: TRBV30
CDR3aa: CAWSVLGSNEQFF
CDR3nt: TGTGCCTGGAGTGTACTTGGCAGCAATGAGCAGTTCTTC

d_gene: -
j_gene: TRBJ1-4
abundance: -
v_gene: TRBV6-5
CDR3aa: CASSYVSEKNEKLFF
CDR3nt: TGTGCCAGCAGTTACGTGTCAGAGAAAAATGAAAAACTGTTTTTT

d_gene: -
j_gene: TRBJ2-1
abundance: -
v_gene: TRBV29-1
CDR3aa: CSVGLWTGDEQFF
CDR3nt: TGCAGCGTTGGTCTCTGGACCGGGGATGAGCAGTTCTTC

d_gene: TRBD1
j_gene: TRBJ2-1
abundance: -
v_gene: TRBV28
CDR3aa: CASSLAGGAMYEQFF
CDR3nt: TGTGCCAGCAGCCTCGCAGGGGGCGCCATGTATGAGCAGTTCTTC

d_gene: TRBD2
j_gene: TRBJ2-5
abundance: -
v_gene: TRBV15
CDR3aa: CATSRDPGGETQYF
CDR3nt: TGTGCCACCAGCAGAGACCCGGGGGGAGAGACCCAGTACTTC

d_gene: -
j_gene: TRBJ2-2
abundance: -
v_gene: TRBV15
CDR3aa: CATSSSYTGELFF
CDR3nt: TGTGCCACCAGCAGCTCGTACACCGGGGAGCTGTTTTTT

d_gene: TRBD1
j_gene: TRBJ2-6
abundance: -
v_gene: TRBV29-1
CDR3aa: CSARDRGSGANVLTF
CDR3nt: TGCAGCGCCCGGGACAGGGGCTCTGGGGCCAACGTCCTGACTTTC